The sequence of this T cell receptor beta chain was determined in a study of T cells in Graves' hyperthyroidism and ophthalmopathy. Germline V CDR1 and CDR2: SQVTM, ANQGSEA. The CDR3 is made up of 13 amino acids. With V trimmed by 4 bases and J by 5 bases, 4 bases remained unmatched. Patients having uncontrolled infection, another autoimmune disease, pregnancy or lactation were not included. Diagnosing involved the use of clinical symptoms, serum thyroxine and TRAb, thyroid ultrasound and orbital computed tomography. The investigators amplified TCR beta CDR3 regions from RNA transcripts. HTBI primers were used for first-round RT-PCR of the TCR CDR3. TCRdb called the multiplex PCR reads again in MiXCR, with one record for every CDR3 protein. Of around 600,000 distinct CDR3 sequences listed, about 14% are singletons.

Sequencing was performed on blood. The receptor was isolated from a woman under 30 with Graves' ophthalmopathy. This chain uses TRBV29-1 with TRBJ2-7; 11 positions agree with TRBD1. The CDR3 here is CSVASDRGHEQYF. CDR3 nucleotide sequence: TGCAGCGTTGCCTCGGACAGGGGGCACGAGCAGTACTTC.